This T cell receptor (beta chain) was recovered during a study of T cells in pancreatic ductal adenocarcinoma. Selected pancreatic ductal adenocarcinoma patients had undergone surgery without neoadjuvant therapy. This CDR3 has 14 amino acids. Germline V gene lookup returns CDR1 MNHNS and CDR2 SASEGT. Trimming stripped 6 bases from V and 3 bases from J, with 12 bases between. The data were produced by immunoSEQ multiplex PCR, yet TCRdb's version contains in-frame clones alone and is incomplete. There are around 9,000 clones in the sample; approximately 67% occur only once, and around 25% lies in the top ten.

Sequenced material: pancreatic tumor tissue. The V call is TRBV6-1, the J call TRBJ1-5; tentative D call: TRBD1 (5 bases). This TCR was recovered from a human donor with pancreatic ductal adenocarcinoma. The CDR3 spells CASRSRGDNQPQHF. The CDR3 coding sequence is TGTGCCAGCAGGTCTCGAGGGGACAATCAGCCCCAGCATTTT.